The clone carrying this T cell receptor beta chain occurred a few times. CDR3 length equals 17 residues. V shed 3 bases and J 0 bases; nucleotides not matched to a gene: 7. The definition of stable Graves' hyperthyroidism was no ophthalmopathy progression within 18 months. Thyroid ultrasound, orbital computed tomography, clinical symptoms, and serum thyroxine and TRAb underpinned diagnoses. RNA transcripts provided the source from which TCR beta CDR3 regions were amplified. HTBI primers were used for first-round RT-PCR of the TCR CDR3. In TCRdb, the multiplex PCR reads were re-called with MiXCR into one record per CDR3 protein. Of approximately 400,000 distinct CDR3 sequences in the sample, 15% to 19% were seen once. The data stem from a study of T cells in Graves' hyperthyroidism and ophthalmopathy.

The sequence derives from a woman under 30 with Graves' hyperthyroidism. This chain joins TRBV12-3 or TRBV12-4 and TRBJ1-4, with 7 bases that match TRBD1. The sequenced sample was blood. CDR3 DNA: TGTGCCAGCAGTTTGAGGGAGGGGGCACCAACTAATGAAAAACTGTTTTTT. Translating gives CASSLREGAPTNEKLFF.